This entry lists 2 T cell receptor beta chains sequenced from one sample in a study of OX40 agonist ivuxolimab in advanced cancers. Some clones are missing from TCRdb's copy, which holds only in-frame ones; the method was immunoSEQ multiplex PCR. Of around 80,000 clones listed, around nine tenths are singletons. The material sequenced was CD4+ or CD8+ T cells sorted from blood, taken in a trial of the OX40 agonist ivuxolimab. The receptor set was obtained from an adult with an advanced solid tumor such as melanoma, head and neck, liver or kidney cancer.

The chain joins TRBV19 to TRBJ2-3; tentative D call: TRBD1 (6 bases). This CDR3 has 17 residues. Germline CDR1 LNHDA, CDR2 SQIVND (reference sequence). With 4 bases removed from V and 0 bases from J, the gap between germline ends came to 17 bases. In nucleotides, the CDR3 is TGTGCCAGTAGTAGAGGAGGAGGACAGACCAGCACAGATACGCAGTATTTT. Translation gives CASSRGGGQTSTDTQYF.

V and J are TRBV18 and TRBJ2-2, with D possibly being TRBD2 (5 bases). Deletions cut 4 bases from V and 5 bases from J, with 11 bases between. The CDR3 extends over 14 amino acids. CDR1 and CDR2 from the germline V gene are KGHSH and LQKENI. The DNA of the CDR3 is TGTGCCAGCTCACAACGGGATGTTACCGGGGAGCTGTTTTTT. It codes for CASSQRDVTGELFF.